This TCR beta chain emerged from a study of OX40 agonist ivuxolimab in advanced cancers. Study-level findings and limits: In general, CD8+ T cells held more expanded clones than CD4+ did, on average. Several nonresponders also turned out to have low normalized T-cell clonal expansion.

Germline-derived CDR1 and CDR2 are SGDLS and YYNGEE. The trim removed 3 bases at V and 4 bases at J, leaving 7 bases unmatched. The CDR3 is made up of 15 amino acids. Of note for this clone: Antigen: not known.

Here immunoSEQ multiplex PCR was the method, and the copy in TCRdb shows in-frame clones only, minus some. The data hold 40,000 to 50,000 clones, with about 89% observed a single time. Exclusion applied to patients with autoimmune disease history or systemic immunosuppression. The sequenced sample was CD4+ or CD8+ T cells sorted from blood, obtained in a trial of the OX40 agonist ivuxolimab. This TCR derives from an adult with an advanced solid tumor such as melanoma, head and neck, liver or kidney cancer. The chain joins TRBV9 to TRBJ1-2; 9 bases map to TRBD1. The CDR3 spells CASSGRDRALYGYTF. The CDR3, as DNA: TGTGCCAGCAGCGGGAGGGACAGGGCCCTCTATGGCTACACCTTC.